These T cell receptor beta chains were read from a single sample in a study of shared clonotypes between healthy human individuals. Sequenced by immunoSEQ multiplex PCR; TCRdb stores in-frame clones only, minus some. The sample comprises roughly 2.1 million clones, about 92% of which are singletons, and 1.7% rests with the top ten. Sequencing was performed on naive CD8+ T cells from PBMCs. These receptors all stem from a man between 18 and 29 years old in good health. Some clones in this sample may be carry-over from other donors' samples. Each CDR3 is given with its conserved first and last residue. Fields, in order: D gene, clone size, J gene, V gene, CDR3 DNA, CDR3 protein. D genes are given only for firm matches. Size values are once, few and many counts, or a class for expanded clones, and some rows have none.

.,.,TRBJ2-7,TRBV7-2,TGTGCCAGCAGCTTAAGCAACGGGATCGAGCAGTACTTC,CASSLSNGIEQYF
TRBD2,.,TRBJ2-1,TRBV28,TGTGCCAGCAGCCCGACTAGCGGGAGCTCCTACAATGAGCAGTTCTTC,CASSPTSGSSYNEQFF
.,once,TRBJ1-2,TRBV2,TGTGCCAGCAGCGACATAAGGGCCTTGGATGGCTACACCTTC,CASSDIRALDGYTF
TRBD1,.,TRBJ2-7,TRBV29-1,TGCAGCACAGCAGGGGGCGCAAGCTCCTACGAGCAGTACTTC,CSTAGGASSYEQYF
.,.,TRBJ1-1,TRBV9,TGTGCCAGCACAAGGGGCGCCCAGGCCACTGAAGCTTTCTTT,CASTRGAQATEAFF
.,.,TRBJ1-1,TRBV7-6,TGTGCCAGCAGCCCGGGCAGCCCGGAAGCTTTCTTT,CASSPGSPEAFF
TRBD1,.,TRBJ1-1,TRBV5-1,TGCGCCAGCAGCTGGGACAGGGATGCGAACACTGAAGCTTTCTTT,CASSWDRDANTEAFF
TRBD2,.,TRBJ2-5,TRBV15,TGTGCCACCAGCGAGCGGGAGGGTGAAGAGACCCAGTACTTC,CATSEREGEETQYF
.,.,TRBJ2-7,TRBV10-3,TGTGCCATCAGAGTCACCCGGGACGGAGACTCTCGAGGGCAGTACTTC,CAIRVTRDGDSRGQYF
TRBD1,.,TRBJ1-4,TRBV5-4,TGTGCCAGCAGGCGTACAGGGGAGGCTAATGAAAAACTGTTTTTT,CASRRTGEANEKLFF
.,.,TRBJ2-1,TRBV19,TGTGCCAGTAGTATATTTGGGTACAATGAGCAGTTCTTC,CASSIFGYNEQFF
.,.,TRBJ2-7,TRBV4-1,TGCGCCAGCAGCCCTGGCCCGACCTCCTACGAGCAGTACTTC,CASSPGPTSYEQYF
TRBD1,.,TRBJ2-5,TRBV5-4,TGTGCCAGCAGCTACGACAGGGAAGAGACCCAGTACTTC,CASSYDREETQYF
.,.,TRBJ1-5,TRBV28,TGTGCCAGCAGTTTCGTCAGGGGAAGTAATCAGCCCCAGCATTTT,CASSFVRGSNQPQHF
TRBD2,.,TRBJ2-7,TRBV4-1,TGCGCCAGCAGCCCTTCCGTATTGCGGGAGGGCCTCTCTTACGAGCAGTACTTC,CASSPSVLREGLSYEQYF
.,.,TRBJ2-3,TRBV27,.,CASSSSGRHTDTQYF
TRBD2,.,TRBJ2-1,TRBV19,TGTGCCAGTAGTATGAGCGGGGCAAATGAGCAGTTCTTC,CASSMSGANEQFF
.,.,TRBJ1-4,TRBV10-2,TGCGCCAGCAGTGAGTGGTTTCGGGAGGGGGTAAATGAAAAACTGTTTTTT,CASSEWFREGVNEKLFF
.,once,TRBJ2-1,TRBV9,TGTGCCAGCAGCGGCTGGTTTGCTAGCACTATCGTGCAGTTCTTC,CASSGWFASTIVQFF
.,.,TRBJ2-1,TRBV7-9,TGTGCCAGCAGCCGACGGTGGGACAATGAGCAGTTCTTC,CASSRRWDNEQFF
.,.,TRBJ1-5,TRBV10-2,TGCGCCAGCAGTGGCCCCCGGGACGGTAGTGGCAATCAGCCCCAGCATTTT,CASSGPRDGSGNQPQHF
.,.,TRBJ2-5,TRBV7-6,TGTGCCAGCAGTGGAACTAGTAAAGGGACCCAGTACTTC,CASSGTSKGTQYF
.,.,TRBJ2-1,TRBV2,TGTGCCAGCAGGGGACCCTCGGTAAATGAGCAGTTCTTC,CASRGPSVNEQFF
TRBD2,.,TRBJ2-3,TRBV29-1,TGCAGCGTTGCCAAGCGGGAGGTCGTGTCAGATACGCAGTATTTT,CSVAKREVVSDTQYF
TRBD1,.,TRBJ2-1,TRBV27,TGTGCCAGCAGTCCCCACGGGACAGGGTCCTACAATGAGCAGTTCTTC,CASSPHGTGSYNEQFF
.,.,TRBJ2-7,TRBV11-1,TGTGCCAGCAGCTTAAGAGGGGCCGGGACTGATTCCTCCTACGAGCAGTACTTC,CASSLRGAGTDSSYEQYF
.,.,TRBJ2-7,TRBV29-1,TGCAGCGTGACCAAGGGACCAGGACTCTACGAGCAGTACTTC,CSVTKGPGLYEQYF
TRBD1,.,TRBJ2-3,TRBV6-6,TGTGCCAGCTGGGAGACAGGGTCTACAGATACGCAGTATTTT,CASWETGSTDTQYF
.,.,TRBJ2-1,TRBV7-9,TGTGCCAGCAGCTTAGGAGTTAGTCGCGTTCCCAATGAGCAGTTCTTC,CASSLGVSRVPNEQFF
.,.,TRBJ1-2,TRBV29-1,TGCAGCGTTGAATCGGCCCAACCCGGCTACACCTTC,CSVESAQPGYTF
.,.,TRBJ1-2,TRBV5-4,TGTGCCAGCAGCCCCCGGGAGGGGCCATATGGCTACACCTTC,CASSPREGPYGYTF
TRBD1,.,TRBJ2-1,TRBV15,TGTGCCACCAGCATCTCCCGGGACAGTAAATGGTCCAATGAGCAGTTCTTC,CATSISRDSKWSNEQFF
.,.,TRBJ2-7,TRBV7-9,TGTGCCAGCAGCATCCAAGGACGGCCTATCTACGAGCAGTACTTC,CASSIQGRPIYEQYF
.,.,TRBJ2-7,TRBV4-1,TGCGCCAGCAGCCAAGCCCCCGGCTACGAGCAGTACTTC,CASSQAPGYEQYF
TRBD2,.,TRBJ2-5,TRBV27,TGTGCCAGCAGTACAAGACCGGGACTAGCGGGACAAGAGACCCAGTACTTC,CASSTRPGLAGQETQYF
.,.,TRBJ2-2,TRBV5-8,TGTGCCAGCAGCTTCGGGGGTTCCGGGGAGCTGTTTTTT,CASSFGGSGELFF
TRBD2,.,TRBJ2-3,TRBV29-1,TGCAGCGTGGGACTAGCGGGAGGTTCAGATACGCAGTATTTT,CSVGLAGGSDTQYF
.,.,TRBJ2-2,TRBV11-2,TGTGCCAGCAGCTCCCCCTCGTGGGGGCCCGGGGAGCTGTTTTTT,CASSSPSWGPGELFF
TRBD1,.,TRBJ2-3,TRBV6-1,TGTGCCAGCAGTGACCCCCGGGACAGGGAAACAGATACGCAGTATTTT,CASSDPRDRETDTQYF
TRBD1,.,TRBJ2-1,TRBV7-3,TGTGCCAGCAGCATTACCGGGACAGGGCTCCACAATGAGCAGTTCTTC,CASSITGTGLHNEQFF
.,.,TRBJ2-7,TRBV27,TGTGCCAGCACCCTGGGTGCTTCTCCGGCGTACGAGCAGTACTTC,CASTLGASPAYEQYF
TRBD1,.,TRBJ1-1,TRBV7-9,TGTGCCAGCAGCCTCCGGACAGGGACGGCGGACACTGAAGCTTTCTTT,CASSLRTGTADTEAFF
TRBD2,.,TRBJ2-3,TRBV23-1,TGCGCCACCCCTACTAGCGGAGATACGCAGTATTTT,CATPTSGDTQYF
.,once,TRBJ1-3,TRBV23-1,TGCGCCAGCAGTCCTCCACCTCCGACCATATATTTT,CASSPPPPTIYF
.,.,TRBJ2-2,TRBV7-9,TGTGCCAGCAGTCTCAGGGTGGCCGGGGAGCTGTTTTTT,CASSLRVAGELFF
TRBD2,.,TRBJ2-6,TRBV7-7,TGTGCCAGCAGCCAATACCCGGGGGGGGAACCCACCCCCTCTGGGGCCAACGTCCTGACTTTC,CASSQYPGGEPTPSGANVLTF
TRBD1,.,TRBJ1-1,TRBV27,TGTGCCAGCAGTCCCCGACAGGGGGCTAACACTGAAGCTTTCTTT,CASSPRQGANTEAFF
TRBD1,.,TRBJ2-2,TRBV4-1,TGCGCCAGCAGCCAAAAGCAGACAGGGCCGAACACCGGGGAGCTGTTTTTT,CASSQKQTGPNTGELFF